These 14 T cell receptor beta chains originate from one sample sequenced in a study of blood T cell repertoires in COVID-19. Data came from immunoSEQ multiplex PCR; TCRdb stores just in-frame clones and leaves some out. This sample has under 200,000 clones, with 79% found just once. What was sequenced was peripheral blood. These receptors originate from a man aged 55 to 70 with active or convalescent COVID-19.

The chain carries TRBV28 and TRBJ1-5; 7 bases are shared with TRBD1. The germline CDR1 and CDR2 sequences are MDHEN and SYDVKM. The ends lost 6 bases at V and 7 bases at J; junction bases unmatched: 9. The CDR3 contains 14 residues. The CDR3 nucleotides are TGTGCCAGCAGCCTAGGGGGCCCCAGCCAGCCCCAGCATTTT. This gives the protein CASSLGGPSQPQHF.

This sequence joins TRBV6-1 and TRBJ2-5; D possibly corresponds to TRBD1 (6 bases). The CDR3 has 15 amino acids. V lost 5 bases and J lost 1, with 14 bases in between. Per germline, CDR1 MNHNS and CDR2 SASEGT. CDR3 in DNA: TGTGCCAGCAGTCAACAGGGCAGATTCCAAGAGACCCAGTACTTC. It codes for CASSQQGRFQETQYF.

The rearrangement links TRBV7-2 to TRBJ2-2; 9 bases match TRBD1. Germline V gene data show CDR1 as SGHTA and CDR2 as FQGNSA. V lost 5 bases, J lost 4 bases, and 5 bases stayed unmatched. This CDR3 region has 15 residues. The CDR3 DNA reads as TGTGCCAGCAGCCCGGACAGGGGATTCACCGGGGAGCTGTTTTTT. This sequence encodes CASSPDRGFTGELFF.

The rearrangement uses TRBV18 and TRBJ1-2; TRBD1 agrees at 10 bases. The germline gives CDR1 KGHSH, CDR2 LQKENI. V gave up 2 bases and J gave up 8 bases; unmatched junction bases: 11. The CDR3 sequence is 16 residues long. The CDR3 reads CASSPFRGQGTFGYTF. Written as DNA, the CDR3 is TGTGCCAGCTCACCATTCCGGGGACAGGGGACCTTCGGCTACACCTTC.

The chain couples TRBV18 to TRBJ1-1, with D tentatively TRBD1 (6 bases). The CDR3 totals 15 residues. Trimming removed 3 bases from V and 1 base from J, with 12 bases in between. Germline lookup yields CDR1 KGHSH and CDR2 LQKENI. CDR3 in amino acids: CASSPLLGQNTEAFF. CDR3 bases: TGTGCCAGCTCACCCCTGTTGGGACAGAACACTGAAGCTTTCTTT.

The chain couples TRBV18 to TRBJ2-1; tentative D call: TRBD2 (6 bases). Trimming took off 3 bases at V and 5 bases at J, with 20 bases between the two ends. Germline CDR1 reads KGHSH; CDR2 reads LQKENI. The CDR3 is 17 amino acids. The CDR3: CASSPASAYRQNNEQFF. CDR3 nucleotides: TGTGCCAGCTCACCGGCTAGCGCCTACCGCCAAAACAATGAGCAGTTCTTC.

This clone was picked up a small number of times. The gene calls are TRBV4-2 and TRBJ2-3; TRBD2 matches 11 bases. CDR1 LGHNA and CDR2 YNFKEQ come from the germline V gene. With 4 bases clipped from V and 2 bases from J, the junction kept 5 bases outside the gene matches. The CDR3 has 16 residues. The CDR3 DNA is TGTGCCAGCAGCCCCTTAGCGGGAGGGCCCACAGATACGCAGTATTTT. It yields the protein CASSPLAGGPTDTQYF.

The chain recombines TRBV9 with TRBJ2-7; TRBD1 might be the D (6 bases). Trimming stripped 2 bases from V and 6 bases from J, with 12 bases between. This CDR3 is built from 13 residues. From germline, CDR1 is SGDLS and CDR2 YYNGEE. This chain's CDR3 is CASSVLTGSEQYF. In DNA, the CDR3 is TGTGCCAGCAGCGTCTTGACAGGATCCGAGCAGTACTTC.

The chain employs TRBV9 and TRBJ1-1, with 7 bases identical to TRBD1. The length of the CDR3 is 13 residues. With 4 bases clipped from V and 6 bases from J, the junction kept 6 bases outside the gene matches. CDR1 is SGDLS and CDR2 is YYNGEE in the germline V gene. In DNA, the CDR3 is TGTGCCAGCAGCCCCCGACAGGGCTCTGAAGCTTTCTTT. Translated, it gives CASSPRQGSEAFF.

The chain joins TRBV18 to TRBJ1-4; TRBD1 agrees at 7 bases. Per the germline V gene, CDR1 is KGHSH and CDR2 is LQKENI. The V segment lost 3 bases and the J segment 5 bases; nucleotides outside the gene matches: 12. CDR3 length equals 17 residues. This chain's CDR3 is CASSPNAPGTANEKLFF. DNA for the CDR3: TGTGCCAGCTCACCTAATGCCCCTGGGACAGCAAATGAAAAACTGTTTTTT.

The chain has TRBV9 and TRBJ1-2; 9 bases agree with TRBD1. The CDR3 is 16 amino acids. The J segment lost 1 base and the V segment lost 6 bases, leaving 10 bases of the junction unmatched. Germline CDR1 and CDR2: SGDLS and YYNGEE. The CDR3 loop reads CASNVGPGQGNYGYTF. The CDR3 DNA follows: TGTGCCAGCAACGTCGGCCCGGGACAGGGTAACTATGGCTACACCTTC.

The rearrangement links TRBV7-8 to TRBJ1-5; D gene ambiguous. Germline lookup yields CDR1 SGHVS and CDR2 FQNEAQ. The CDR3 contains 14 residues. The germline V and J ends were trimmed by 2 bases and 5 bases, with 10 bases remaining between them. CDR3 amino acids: CASSLRRGDQPQHF. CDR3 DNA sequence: TGTGCCAGCAGCTTACGACGGGGAGATCAGCCCCAGCATTTT.

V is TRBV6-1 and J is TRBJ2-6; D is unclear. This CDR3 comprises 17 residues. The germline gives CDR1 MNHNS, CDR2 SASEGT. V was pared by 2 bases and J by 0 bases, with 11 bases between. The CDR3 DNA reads TGTGCCAGCAGTGAACCGTACACAGCCTCTGGGGCCAACGTCCTGACTTTC. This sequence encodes CASSEPYTASGANVLTF.

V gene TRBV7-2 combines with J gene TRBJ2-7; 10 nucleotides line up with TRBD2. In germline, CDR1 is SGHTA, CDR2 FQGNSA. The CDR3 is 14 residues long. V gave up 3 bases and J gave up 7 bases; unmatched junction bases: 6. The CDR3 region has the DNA TGTGCCAGCAGCTTCCTAGCGGGGGAGATTGAGCAGTACTTC. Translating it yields CASSFLAGEIEQYF.